This TCR beta chain comes out of a study of T cells after yellow fever vaccination. Regarding the study as a whole: The presence of abundant clonotypes contaminating from the bulk population was possible in FACS-sorted repertoires. After the booster, 96% of CD4 and 75% to 90% of CD8 primary-response clones were re-detected.

As TCR cDNA was made by 5'RACE template switching, a universal primer site and UMIs were added. TCRdb analysed the 5' RACE reads with MiXCR anew, one entry per CDR3 protein. Of about 630,000 distinct CDR3 sequences listed, around an eighth are singletons. As regards this clonotype: Its antigen is currently unknown.

Sample: PBMCs, taken on the day of the yellow fever booster vaccination. This TCR was sampled from a man aged 25-40 years who received the YFV17D yellow fever vaccine.

DNA for the CDR3: TGTGCCAGCAGCGTAGACCACAGGGAAATGGGGGATGGCTACACCTTC. Amino acid sequence: CASSVDHREMGDGYTF. The chain combines TRBV9 with TRBJ1-2, with D perhaps TRBD1 (6 bases). This CDR3 has 16 amino acids. Germline CDR1 reads SGDLS; CDR2 reads YYNGEE. The V and J ends lost 0 bases and 6 bases respectively, with 18 bases between them.